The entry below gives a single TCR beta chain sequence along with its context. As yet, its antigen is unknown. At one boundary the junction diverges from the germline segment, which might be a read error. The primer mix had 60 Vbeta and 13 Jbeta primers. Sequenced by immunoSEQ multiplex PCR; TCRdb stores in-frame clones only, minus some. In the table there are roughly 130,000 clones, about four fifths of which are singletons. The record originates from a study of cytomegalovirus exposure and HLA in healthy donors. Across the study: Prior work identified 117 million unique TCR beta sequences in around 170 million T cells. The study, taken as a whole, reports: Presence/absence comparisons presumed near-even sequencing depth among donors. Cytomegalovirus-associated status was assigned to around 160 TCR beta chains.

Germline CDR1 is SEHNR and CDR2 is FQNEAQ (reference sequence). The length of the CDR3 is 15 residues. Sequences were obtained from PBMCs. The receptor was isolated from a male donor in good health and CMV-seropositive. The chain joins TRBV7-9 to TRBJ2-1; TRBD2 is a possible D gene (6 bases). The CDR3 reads CSSSPLGRGGNEQFF. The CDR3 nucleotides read TGTTCCAGCAGCCCACTGGGTCGTGGAGGGAATGAGCAGTTCTTC.